These 3 T cell receptor beta chains were all obtained from the same sample, sequenced in a study of CD8 T cells in Susac syndrome. With random hexamers, reverse transcription was performed on about 0.5 to 1 ug of RNA. A single record per CDR3 protein comes from TCRdb applying MiXCR to the immunoSEQ multiplex PCR reads. This table has around 300,000 distinct CDR3 sequences, about 91% appearing once. Sample: CD8+ T cells from PBMCs. The receptor source for this set is a human donor with multiple sclerosis.

The CDR3 DNA sequence: TGTGCCAGCAGTCTTCTAGGACAGGGCAATCAGCCCCAGCATTTT. Translating gives CASSLLGQGNQPQHF. V gene TRBV12-3 or TRBV12-4 combines with J gene TRBJ1-5; 7 nucleotides agree with TRBD1. V lost 5 bases, J lost 2 bases, and 6 bases stayed unmatched. CDR3 length: 15 amino acids.

The count of this clonotype is one. The rearrangement uses TRBV14 and TRBJ1-1; D is unclear. Per germline, CDR1 SGHDN and CDR2 FVKESK. This CDR3 contains 13 residues. Trimming shortened V by 0 bases and J by 3 bases, and 5 bases separated the two germline ends. This CDR3 is CASSQDPDTEAFF. CDR3 in DNA: TGTGCCAGCAGCCAAGATCCAGACACTGAAGCTTTCTTT.

The chain has TRBV7-6 and TRBJ2-7; D unclear. The germline V gene encodes CDR1 SGHVS and CDR2 FNYEAQ. With 0 bases removed from V and 5 bases from J, the gap between germline ends came to 5 bases. This CDR3 region has 12 residues. Here the CDR3 DNA reads TGTGCCAGCAGCTTAGCGATGGACGAGCAGTACTTC. Translating it yields CASSLAMDEQYF.